The next 3 T cell receptor beta chains were all read from a single sample in a study of T cell responses to AZD1222 COVID-19 vaccine. Using immunoSEQ multiplex PCR, the repertoire was profiled, and TCRdb retains in-frame clones only, with some absent. The sample holds 65,000 to 85,000 clones, about nine tenths seen once. The sequencing used peripheral blood, collected 28 days after the second dose of the MenACWY control vaccine. The source is an adult who received the MenACWY meningococcal vaccine as a control.

This chain uses TRBV5-6 with TRBJ2-1; 12 bases agree with TRBD2. Unmatched junction bases numbered 9, after V lost 4 bases and J lost 7 bases. CDR3 length equals 16 residues. Germline V gene sequence: CDR1 SGHDT, CDR2 YYEEEE. The CDR3 DNA is TGTGCCAGCAGCACCTGGACTAGCGGGGCCACAAATGAGCAGTTCTTC. Translation: CASSTWTSGATNEQFF.

The chain joins TRBV9 to TRBJ1-3; 10 nucleotides align to TRBD1. The CDR3 runs to 15 residues. Trimming at V came to 0 bases and at J to 9 bases, leaving 6 bases not matched to a gene. Germline loops: CDR1 SGDLS, CDR2 YYNGEE. The CDR3 bases are TGTGCCAGCAGCGTAGCCGGGACAGGGGTTACCACCATATATTTT. Its translation: CASSVAGTGVTTIYF.

The V gene is TRBV28, the J gene TRBJ2-7; TRBD1 aligns across 9 bases. V trimming: 5 bases; J trimming: 4 bases; junction bases outside the gene matches: 9. The CDR3 spans 15 residues. Per germline, CDR1 MDHEN and CDR2 SYDVKM. The CDR3 DNA sequence: TGTGCCAGCAGTGACCGGGACAGGGTTCCGTACGAGCAGTACTTC. Translating it yields CASSDRDRVPYEQYF. The whole variable domain, remainder taken from reference TRBV28 and TRBJ2-7, is DVKVTQSSRYLVKRTGEKVFLECVQDMDHENMFWYRQDPGLGLRLIYFSYDVKMKEKGDIPEGYSVSREKKERFSLILESASTNQTSMYLCASSDRDRVPYEQYFGPGTRLTVT.